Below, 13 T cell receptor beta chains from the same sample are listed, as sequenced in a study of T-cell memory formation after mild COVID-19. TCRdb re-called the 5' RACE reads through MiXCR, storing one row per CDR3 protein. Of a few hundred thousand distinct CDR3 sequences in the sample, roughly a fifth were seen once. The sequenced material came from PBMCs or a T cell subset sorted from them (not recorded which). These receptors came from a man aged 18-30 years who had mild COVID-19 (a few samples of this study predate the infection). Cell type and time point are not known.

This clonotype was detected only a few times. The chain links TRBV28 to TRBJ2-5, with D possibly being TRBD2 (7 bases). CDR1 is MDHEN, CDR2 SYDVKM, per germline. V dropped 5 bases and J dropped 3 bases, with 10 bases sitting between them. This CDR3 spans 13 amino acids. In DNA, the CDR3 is TGTGCCAGCAGTACAGGGAGGGAAGAGACCCAGTACTTC. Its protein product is CASSTGREETQYF.

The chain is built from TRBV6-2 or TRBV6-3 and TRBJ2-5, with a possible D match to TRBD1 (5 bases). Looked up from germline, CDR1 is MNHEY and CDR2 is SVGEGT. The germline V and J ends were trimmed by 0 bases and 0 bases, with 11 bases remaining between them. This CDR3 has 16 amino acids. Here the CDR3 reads CASSYSAETDQETQYF. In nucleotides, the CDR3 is TGTGCCAGCAGTTACTCGGCAGAGACAGACCAAGAGACCCAGTACTTC.

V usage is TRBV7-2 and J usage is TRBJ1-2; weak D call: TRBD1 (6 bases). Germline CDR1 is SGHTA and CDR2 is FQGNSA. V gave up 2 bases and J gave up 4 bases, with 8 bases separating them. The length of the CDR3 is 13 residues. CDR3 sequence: CASSLLRGYGYTF. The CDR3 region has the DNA TGTGCCAGCAGCTTACTCAGGGGCTATGGCTACACCTTC.

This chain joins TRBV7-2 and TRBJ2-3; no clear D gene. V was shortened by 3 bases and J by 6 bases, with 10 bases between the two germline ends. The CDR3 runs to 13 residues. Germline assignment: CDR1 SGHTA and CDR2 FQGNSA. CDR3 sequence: CASSLLVRDTQYF. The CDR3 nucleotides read TGTGCCAGCAGCTTGCTAGTCAGGGATACGCAGTATTTT.

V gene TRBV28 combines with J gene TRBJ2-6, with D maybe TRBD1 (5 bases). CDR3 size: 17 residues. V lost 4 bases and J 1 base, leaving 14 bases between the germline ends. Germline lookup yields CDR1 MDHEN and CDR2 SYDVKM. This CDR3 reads CASSSGQPPSGANVLTF. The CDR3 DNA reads TGTGCCAGCAGTTCCGGACAACCCCCTTCTGGGGCCAACGTCCTGACTTTC.

The CDR3 region has the DNA TGCAGTGCAAGGGATACCTCCGGGGTCGGGGAGACCCAGTACTTC. This encodes CSARDTSGVGETQYF. V is TRBV20-1 and J is TRBJ2-5; D is possibly TRBD2 (5 bases). Trimming took 6 bases from V and 5 from J, leaving 22 bases between them. Germline V lookup: CDR1 DFQATT, CDR2 SNEGSKA (reference sequence). The CDR3 is 15 amino acids.

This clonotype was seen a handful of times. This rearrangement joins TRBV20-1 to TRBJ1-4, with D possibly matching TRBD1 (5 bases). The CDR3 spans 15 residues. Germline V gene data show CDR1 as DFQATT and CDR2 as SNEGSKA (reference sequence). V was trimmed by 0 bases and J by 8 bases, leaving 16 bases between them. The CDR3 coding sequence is TGCAGTGCTAGAGATTGGGCAGGTCCAGGGGAAAAACTGTTTTTT. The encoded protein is CSARDWAGPGEKLFF.

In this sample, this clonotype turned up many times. CDR3 sequence: CSARDSGVTDTQYF. The CDR3 region has the DNA TGCAGTGCTAGAGATAGCGGGGTCACAGATACGCAGTATTTT. The genes are TRBV20-1 and TRBJ2-3, with 8 positions matching TRBD2. The CDR3 loop spans 14 amino acids. Trimming at V came to 0 bases and at J to 2 bases, leaving 1 base not matched to a gene. Germline lookup yields CDR1 DFQATT and CDR2 SNEGSKA (reference sequence).

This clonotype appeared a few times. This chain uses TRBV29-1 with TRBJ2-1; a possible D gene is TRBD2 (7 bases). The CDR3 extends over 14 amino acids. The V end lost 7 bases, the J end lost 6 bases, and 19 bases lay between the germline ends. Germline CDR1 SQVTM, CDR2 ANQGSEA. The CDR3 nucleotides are TGCAGCGCCGTGGGACTATGGGGGGCCAATGAGCAGTTCTTC. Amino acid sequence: CSAVGLWGANEQFF.

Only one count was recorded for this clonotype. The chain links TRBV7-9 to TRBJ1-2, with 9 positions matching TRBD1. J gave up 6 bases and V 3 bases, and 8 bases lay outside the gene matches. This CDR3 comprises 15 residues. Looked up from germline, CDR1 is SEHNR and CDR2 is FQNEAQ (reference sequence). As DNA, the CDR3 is TGTGCCAGCAGCTTGTGGGACAGGGTTTCAAATGGCTACACCTTC. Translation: CASSLWDRVSNGYTF.

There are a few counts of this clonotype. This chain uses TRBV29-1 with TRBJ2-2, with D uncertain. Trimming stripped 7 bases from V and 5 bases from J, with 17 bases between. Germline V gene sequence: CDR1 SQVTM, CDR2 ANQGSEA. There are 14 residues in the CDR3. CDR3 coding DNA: TGCAGCGCCCGCCCCGGGCCGCGAACCGGGGAGCTGTTTTTT. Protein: CSARPGPRTGELFF.

This CDR3 is CASSELSYGELFF. The CDR3 DNA follows: TGTGCCAGCAGTGAATTGAGTTACGGGGAGCTGTTTTTT. The rearrangement uses TRBV2 and TRBJ2-2; D remains unclear. The germline V and J ends were trimmed by 2 bases and 7 bases, with 8 bases remaining between them. The germline gives CDR1 SNHLY, CDR2 FYNNEI. There are 13 residues in the CDR3.

CDR3 in amino acids: CASTLNRDRGYNEQFF. The CDR3 region has the DNA TGTGCCAGCACCCTTAACCGGGACAGGGGATACAATGAGCAGTTCTTC. The chain combines TRBV9 with TRBJ2-1, with 10 bases lining up with TRBD1. Germline-derived CDR1 and CDR2 are SGDLS and YYNGEE. The CDR3 spans 16 residues. With V trimmed by 6 bases and J by 4 bases, 10 bases remained unmatched.